The rows below give T cell receptor beta chains drawn from one sample of a study of cytomegalovirus exposure and HLA in healthy donors. The assay was immunoSEQ multiplex PCR, and TCRdb's table has in-frame clones only and misses some. The sample lists some 100,000 clones, around 85% occurring once. The sequencing sample was made of PBMCs. The origin of the receptors is a man between 18 and 35 years old in good health and CMV-seropositive. Both conserved end residues are part of each CDR3. The order of the fields is J gene, D gene, clone size, V gene, CDR3 protein, CDR3 DNA. D genes are given only for firm matches. Clone size, where shown, is once, few, many, or a class for clones that have expanded.

j_gene: TRBJ1-2; d_gene: .; abundance: .; v_gene: TRBV27; CDR3aa: CASTPTPNYGYTF; CDR3nt: TGTGCCAGCACTCCTACCCCCAACTATGGCTACACCTTC
j_gene: TRBJ1-4; d_gene: .; abundance: .; v_gene: TRBV7-8; CDR3aa: CASSPGTGDEKLFF; CDR3nt: TGTGCCAGCAGCCCTGGGACGGGGGATGAAAAACTGTTTTTT
j_gene: TRBJ2-3; d_gene: .; abundance: .; v_gene: TRBV20-1; CDR3aa: CSAALRDTQYF; CDR3nt: TGCAGTGCCGCCCTGCGGGATACGCAGTATTTT
j_gene: TRBJ1-5; d_gene: .; abundance: .; v_gene: TRBV7-8; CDR3aa: CASSLAPGVGNQPQHF; CDR3nt: TGTGCCAGCAGCTTAGCTCCAGGGGTAGGCAATCAGCCCCAGCATTTT
j_gene: TRBJ1-4; d_gene: .; abundance: once; v_gene: TRBV7-6; CDR3aa: CASSLAKGRSEKLFF; CDR3nt: TGTGCCAGCAGCTTAGCTAAGGGGAGGAGTGAAAAACTGTTTTTT
j_gene: TRBJ1-2; d_gene: .; abundance: .; v_gene: TRBV10-1; CDR3aa: CASSESGEGHNYGYTF; CDR3nt: TGCGCCAGCAGTGAGTCGGGTGAGGGCCATAACTATGGCTACACCTTC
j_gene: TRBJ1-5; d_gene: TRBD1; abundance: .; v_gene: TRBV6-6; CDR3aa: CASSWDSVYSNQPQHF; CDR3nt: TGTGCCAGCAGCTGGGACAGCGTTTATAGCAATCAGCCCCAGCATTTT
j_gene: TRBJ2-5; d_gene: TRBD2; abundance: .; v_gene: TRBV28; CDR3aa: CASSSSGGAQETQYF; CDR3nt: TGTGCCAGCAGTTCTAGCGGGGGGGCGCAAGAGACCCAGTACTTC
j_gene: TRBJ1-2; d_gene: .; abundance: .; v_gene: TRBV6-6; CDR3aa: CASGALGGVPNYGYTF; CDR3nt: TGTGCCAGCGGGGCCCTGGGGGGGGTCCCTAACTATGGCTACACCTTC
j_gene: TRBJ2-7; d_gene: TRBD1; abundance: .; v_gene: TRBV13; CDR3aa: CASSSRPDRTSEQYF; CDR3nt: TGTGCCAGCAGCTCTCGCCCGGACAGGACTTCCGAGCAGTACTTC
j_gene: TRBJ2-1; d_gene: TRBD2; abundance: .; v_gene: TRBV7-9; CDR3aa: CASSPGTSWSNEQFF; CDR3nt: TGTGCCAGCAGCCCCGGGACTAGTTGGTCCAATGAGCAGTTCTTC
j_gene: TRBJ2-1; d_gene: .; abundance: .; v_gene: TRBV6-1; CDR3aa: CASRGPYNEQFF; CDR3nt: TGTGCCAGCAGGGGGCCCTACAATGAGCAGTTCTTC
j_gene: TRBJ2-3; d_gene: .; abundance: .; v_gene: TRBV6-5; CDR3aa: CASAPRVGTDTQYF; CDR3nt: TGTGCCAGCGCCCCCAGGGTGGGCACAGATACGCAGTATTTT
j_gene: TRBJ1-5; d_gene: .; abundance: .; v_gene: TRBV4-1; CDR3aa: CASSQEGWRGGAGQPQHF; CDR3nt: TGCGCCAGCAGCCAAGAAGGTTGGCGAGGCGGGGCAGGACAGCCCCAGCATTTT
j_gene: TRBJ1-1; d_gene: .; abundance: .; v_gene: TRBV15; CDR3aa: CATSEAHYGDTEAFF; CDR3nt: TGTGCCACCAGCGAGGCCCACTACGGGGACACTGAAGCTTTCTTT
j_gene: TRBJ1-2; d_gene: .; abundance: .; v_gene: TRBV6-5; CDR3aa: CASSYSYRGLAHGYTF; CDR3nt: TGTGCCAGCAGTTACTCTTATCGTGGGCTGGCGCATGGCTACACCTTC